The 23 T cell receptor beta chains given below trace back to one sample, sequenced in a study of blood T cell repertoires in COVID-19. Assay: immunoSEQ multiplex PCR; the TCRdb copy retains only in-frame clones and omits some. The sample includes around 27,000 clones, around 88% of them seen just once. Source material: peripheral blood. These receptors were taken from a human donor in a cohort sampled during active COVID-19.

The chain joins TRBV29-1 to TRBJ2-3; 10 bases map to TRBD2. The CDR3 sequence is 17 residues long. J was trimmed by 0 bases and V by 6 bases; bases with no gene match: 12. Per the germline V gene, CDR1 is SQVTM and CDR2 is ANQGSEA. In DNA, the CDR3 is TGCAGCGTATCTGGACTAGCGGAAACTTCTAGCACAGATACGCAGTATTTT. Translating gives CSVSGLAETSSTDTQYF.

The CDR3 bases are TGTGCCAGCAGCAACGGCGGGAACACTGAAGCTTTCTTT. Its translation: CASSNGGNTEAFF. The chain couples TRBV7-3 to TRBJ1-1; D not certain. CDR3 length: 13 residues. Between the trimmed V and J ends, which lost 5 bases and 1 base, there was a span of 8 bases. Germline V CDR1 and CDR2: SGHTA, FQGTGA.

This sequence joins TRBV6-5 and TRBJ1-3, with a tentative D call TRBD1 (5 bases). Per the germline V gene, CDR1 is MNHEY and CDR2 is SVGAGI. The CDR3 is 14 residues long. The V and J ends lost 2 bases and 0 bases respectively, with 5 bases between them. In nucleotides, the CDR3 is TGTGCCAGCAGTTACGACAGCTCTGGAAACACCATATATTTT. As protein: CASSYDSSGNTIYF.

This rearrangement joins TRBV30 to TRBJ1-2; D possibly corresponds to TRBD1 (5 bases). The germline V and J ends were trimmed by 0 bases and 1 base, with 12 bases remaining between them. Germline CDR1 and CDR2: GTSNPN and SVGIG (reference sequence). The CDR3 is made up of 15 amino acids. CDR3 sequence: CAWSVPLRVNYGYTF. CDR3 nucleotides: TGTGCCTGGAGTGTCCCCCTCAGGGTTAACTATGGCTACACCTTC.

This chain uses TRBV6-6 with TRBJ1-3; the D gene is possibly TRBD1 (5 bases). V lost 8 bases and J 4 bases, leaving 15 bases between the germline ends. The CDR3 loop spans 14 amino acids. Germline V gene sequence: CDR1 MNHNY, CDR2 SVGAGI (reference sequence). CDR3: CASGPGSSGNTIYF. CDR3 DNA: TGTGCCAGCGGCCCAGGGTCTTCAGGAAACACCATATATTTT.

The V gene is TRBV5-6, the J gene TRBJ1-5; 8 nucleotides line up with TRBD1. Germline CDR1 is SGHDT and CDR2 is YYEEEE. There are 14 residues in the CDR3. The junction had 6 bases not matched to a gene; V was cut back by 4 bases and J by 6 bases. The CDR3 DNA sequence: TGTGCCAGCAGCCTACAGGGGGAGGCTCAGCCCCAGCATTTT. Amino acids: CASSLQGEAQPQHF.

This clone was detected only once. This same CDR3 is encoded by further DNA sequences in the sample. The J gene is TRBJ2-7, the V gene TRBV7-9, with no clear D. The CDR3 consists of 12 residues. Germline V CDR1 and CDR2: SEHNR, FQNEAQ (reference sequence). Trimming took 3 bases from V and 2 from J, leaving 5 bases between them. CDR3 loop: CASSFSAYEQYF. The CDR3 DNA sequence: TGTGCCAGCAGCTTCTCTGCCTACGAGCAGTACTTC.

The rearrangement joins TRBV6-1 to TRBJ1-1; a possible D gene is TRBD1 (5 bases). This CDR3 is 13 amino acids long. V was trimmed by 2 bases and J by 1 base, leaving 5 bases between them. Germline V gene sequence: CDR1 MNHNS, CDR2 SASEGT. CDR3 protein: CASSEQGNTEAFF. For the CDR3, the DNA is TGTGCCAGCAGTGAACAGGGGAACACTGAAGCTTTCTTT.

The chain employs TRBV20-1 and TRBJ2-5; D gene uncertain. From germline, CDR1 is DFQATT and CDR2 SNEGSKA (reference sequence). Deletions cut 3 bases from V and 3 bases from J, with 5 bases between. This CDR3 spans 11 amino acids. The CDR3 DNA is TGCAGTGCTAGTCGTGAAGAGACCCAGTACTTC. It codes for CSASREETQYF.

V and J are TRBV4-1 and TRBJ1-1, with D unresolved. The CDR3 sequence is 14 residues long. CDR1 and CDR2 from the germline V gene are MGHRA and YSYEKL. Trimming stripped 4 bases from V and 7 bases from J, with 16 bases between. The chain's CDR3 is CASSPFPVGLEAFF. As DNA, the CDR3 is TGCGCCAGCAGCCCTTTCCCCGTTGGCCTTGAAGCTTTCTTT.

This chain connects TRBV6-1 to TRBJ2-3; TRBD1 matches 7 bases. Germline loops: CDR1 MNHNS, CDR2 SASEGT. With 3 bases clipped from V and 7 bases from J, the junction kept 10 bases outside the gene matches. This CDR3 comprises 15 residues. The CDR3 sequence: CASSDGDSGWNTQYF. As DNA, the CDR3 is TGTGCCAGCAGTGATGGGGACAGCGGCTGGAATACGCAGTATTTT.

The chain links TRBV30 to TRBJ1-3; 8 bases line up with TRBD1. The CDR3 extends over 15 amino acids. With V trimmed by 3 bases and J by 2 bases, 6 bases remained unmatched. Per the germline V gene, CDR1 is GTSNPN and CDR2 is SVGIG (reference sequence). CDR3 sequence (DNA): TGTGCCTGGAGAGGCACAGGGGGAACTGGAAACACCATATATTTT. It yields the protein CAWRGTGGTGNTIYF.

The CDR3 DNA sequence: TGTGCCAGCAGTTTCGCGAGTGCGGGAGGGTCACCCCTCCACTTT. It translates to CASSFASAGGSPLHF. The gene calls are TRBV3-1 (or the pseudogene TRBV3-2) and TRBJ1-6, with D hard to call. Trimming removed 6 bases at V and 10 bases at J, with 19 bases between. The germline CDR1 and CDR2 sequences are LGHDT and YNNKEL (reference sequence). This CDR3 has 15 amino acids.

The chain links TRBV5-1 to TRBJ2-7, with TRBD2 matching 12 bases. Trimming cost V 3 bases and J 5 bases; bases outside gene matches: 3. Per the germline V gene, CDR1 is SGHRS and CDR2 is YFSETQ. This CDR3 spans 14 amino acids. The CDR3: CASSSSSGGDEQYF. CDR3 in DNA: TGCGCCAGCAGCTCTTCTAGCGGGGGGGACGAGCAGTACTTC.

The V and J genes are TRBV4-2 and TRBJ1-4; TRBD1 might be the D (6 bases). CDR1 and CDR2 (germline): LGHNA, YNFKEQ. Trimming stripped 1 base from V and 6 bases from J, with 9 bases between. CDR3 size: 14 residues. The CDR3 DNA is TGTGCCAGCAGCCAAGCAGGGGAGTATGAAAAACTGTTTTTT. Translating gives CASSQAGEYEKLFF.

This clone was picked up one time. V gene TRBV12-3 or TRBV12-4 combines with J gene TRBJ2-3; D unresolved. The CDR3 has 13 amino acids. Deletions cut 8 bases from V and 5 bases from J, with 14 bases between. DNA of the CDR3: TGTGCCAGCGGTTCCCGGAGAGGAGATACGCAGTATTTT. Translated, it gives CASGSRRGDTQYF.

Comment on this clone: Mismatch with germline at one junction end may stem from a read error. This sample also contains other DNA sequences that code for the same CDR3. The V and J genes are TRBV7-9 and TRBJ1-4; 7 nucleotides line up with TRBD1. The CDR3 contains 15 residues. CDR1 and CDR2 (germline): SEHNR, FQNEAQ (reference sequence). This chain's CDR3 is CASSARQGPNEKLFF. DNA of the CDR3: TGCGCCAGCAGCGCGCGACAGGGTCCTAATGAAAAACTGTTTTTT.

This clone was detected only a few times. The chain uses TRBV2 and TRBJ1-4; D may be TRBD1 (5 bases). This CDR3 contains 15 residues. Germline V lookup: CDR1 SNHLY, CDR2 FYNNEI. V lost 7 bases, J lost 4 bases, and 16 bases lay in between. CDR3 loop: CASKEGPAINEKLFF. The CDR3 nucleotides are TGTGCCAGCAAGGAGGGGCCGGCGATTAATGAAAAACTGTTTTTT.

The chain has TRBV7-2 and TRBJ1-1; D is unclear. V lost 1 base and J lost 5, with 20 bases in between. In germline, CDR1 is SGHTA, CDR2 FQGNSA. The CDR3 consists of 17 residues. CDR3 in amino acids: CASSLDSGVGVRTEAFF. The DNA of the CDR3 is TGTGCCAGCAGCTTAGATTCCGGGGTGGGCGTCCGAACTGAAGCTTTCTTT.

This chain links TRBV28 with TRBJ1-2; TRBD1 matches at 11 bases. This CDR3 is built from 14 residues. Germline assignment: CDR1 MDHEN and CDR2 SYDVKM. V shed 2 bases, J shed 7 bases, and the junction held 3 bases outside the gene matches. The CDR3 bases are TGTGCCAGCAGTTTAGGGACAGGGGGGGCTGGCTACACCTTC. This gives the protein CASSLGTGGAGYTF.

The chain couples TRBV28 to TRBJ1-2, with unresolved D. V shed 5 bases and J shed 4 bases, with 5 bases lying between them. Germline lookup yields CDR1 MDHEN and CDR2 SYDVKM. This CDR3 contains 11 residues. CDR3: CASSTGYGYTF. CDR3 nucleotides: TGTGCCAGCAGTACTGGCTATGGCTACACCTTC.

The genes are TRBV7-9 and TRBJ2-2, with 14 bases that match TRBD2. CDR3 length: 16 amino acids. The germline gives CDR1 SEHNR, CDR2 FQNEAQ (reference sequence). Unmatched junction bases numbered 2, after V lost 6 bases and J lost 2 bases. The DNA for the CDR3 is TGTGCCAGCAGAGGACTAGCGGGAGGAAACACCGGGGAGCTGTTTTTT. This translates into CASRGLAGGNTGELFF.

The chain joins TRBV5-1 to TRBJ1-1; D is uncertain. The V and J ends lost 0 bases and 1 base respectively, with 10 bases between them. CDR3 length: 15 residues. Germline CDR1 reads SGHRS; CDR2 reads YFSETQ. The CDR3 reads CASSLEPGRNTEAFF. The CDR3, as DNA: TGCGCCAGCAGCTTGGAGCCAGGCCGGAACACTGAAGCTTTCTTT.